Presented here are 11 T cell receptor beta chains from one specimen sequenced in a study of regulatory T cells in long-lasting Graves disease. The time point is: newly diagnosed GD, antithyroid drugs for less than 3 months. Making the TCR library involved RNA that had been extracted from PBMCs. The TCR beta library used iRepertoire HTBI primers with Arm-PCR amplification of CDR3. TCRdb re-called the multiplex PCR reads with MiXCR, one entry per CDR3 protein. The sample yields over 400,000 distinct CDR3 sequences, less than 15% seen once. The same sample was also used in a study of T cells in Graves' hyperthyroidism and ophthalmopathy.

The input for sequencing was peripheral blood mononuclear cells (PBMCs), taken at new diagnosis, from a patient treated with antithyroid drugs. Receptors were obtained from a woman aged 50 to 65 with Graves disease.

This clonotype was observed a handful of times. V gene TRBV4-1 combines with J gene TRBJ1-5, with D possibly TRBD1 on 5 matching bases. This CDR3 is 17 amino acids long. Germline CDR1 MGHRA, CDR2 YSYEKL. Trimming removed 4 bases from V and 9 bases from J, with 25 bases in between. The CDR3 sequence is CASSRVAVRGPLGPQHF. The CDR3 nucleotides are TGCGCCAGCAGCCGAGTTGCTGTTAGGGGCCCCCTTGGGCCCCAGCATTTT.

This clonotype was picked up many times. The chain has TRBV27 and TRBJ1-5; no reliable D call. CDR1 MNHEY and CDR2 SMNVEV come from the germline V gene (reference sequence). Trimming took 6 bases from V and 5 from J, leaving 14 bases between them. The CDR3 is 14 amino acids. The CDR3 DNA reads TGTGCCAGCAGACTCGCGGGTACTGATCAGCCCCAGCATTTT. Translation gives CASRLAGTDQPQHF.

In this sample, this clonotype turned up many times. The chain is built from TRBV6-9 and TRBJ2-5; D is perhaps TRBD1 (5 bases). In germline, CDR1 is MNHGY, CDR2 SVAAGI. The CDR3 consists of 15 residues. Trimming took off 3 bases at V and 4 bases at J, with 15 bases between the two ends. The CDR3 here is CASSYQWGAGETQYF. The DNA for the CDR3 is TGTGCCAGCAGTTACCAGTGGGGCGCCGGAGAGACCCAGTACTTC.

V usage is TRBV7-3 and J usage is TRBJ2-5; D is uncertain. The CDR3 contains 14 residues. Germline CDR1 SGHTA, CDR2 FQGTGA. With 2 bases removed from V and 1 base from J, the gap between germline ends came to 8 bases. CDR3: CASSLEARQETQYF. The CDR3 bases are TGTGCCAGCAGCTTAGAAGCGCGCCAAGAGACCCAGTACTTC.

There are many counts of this clonotype. CDR3 coding DNA: TGTGCCAGTAGTATAGACAGCCGGGGGGGCTTGGACGAGCAGTACTTC. As protein: CASSIDSRGGLDEQYF. The rearrangement joins TRBV19 to TRBJ2-7; 8 bases agree with TRBD2. There are 16 residues in the CDR3. The trim removed 0 bases at V and 5 bases at J, leaving 9 bases unmatched. Germline V lookup: CDR1 LNHDA, CDR2 SQIVND (reference sequence).

At least ten counts were recorded for this clonotype. The rearrangement joins TRBV7-9 to TRBJ2-5; perhaps TRBD1 as D (5 bases). The CDR3 contains 12 residues. CDR1 is SEHNR and CDR2 is FQNEAQ in the germline V gene (reference sequence). Here the CDR3 DNA reads TGTGCTAGACAGAGCAATCAAGAGACCCAGTACTTC. Its translation: CARQSNQETQYF.

The V gene is TRBV19, the J gene TRBJ1-2, with D tentatively TRBD1 (6 bases). This CDR3 spans 14 amino acids. Germline CDR1 is LNHDA and CDR2 is SQIVND (reference sequence). V was shortened by 4 bases and J by 2 bases, with 11 bases between the two germline ends. DNA of the CDR3: TGTGCCAGTAGTAAGGACAGTAAAAACTATGGCTACACCTTC. Translation: CASSKDSKNYGYTF.

This clonotype was recorded at least ten times. This chain joins TRBV18 and TRBJ2-1; 14 positions match TRBD2. This CDR3 region has 18 residues. Germline CDR1 is KGHSH and CDR2 is LQKENI. After removal of 0 bases from V and 4 bases from J, the junction contained 5 bases not matched to a gene. The DNA of the CDR3 is TGTGCCAGCTCACCACCGGGACTAGCGGGAGCGGTTTACAATGAGCAGTTCTTC. The encoded protein is CASSPPGLAGAVYNEQFF.

This clonotype came up many times. This chain links TRBV7-2 with TRBJ1-5; TRBD1 aligns across 8 bases. Germline V gives CDR1 SGHTA, CDR2 FQGNSA. The trim removed 5 bases at V and 5 bases at J, leaving 11 bases unmatched. The CDR3 runs 16 residues. The CDR3, as DNA: TGTGCCAGCAGCCCATACCGGACAGGGAGAGATCAGCCCCAGCATTTT. Translated: CASSPYRTGRDQPQHF.

This clonotype came up a few times. The chain is built from TRBV6-1 and TRBJ1-3, with unresolved D. Germline CDR1 MNHNS, CDR2 SASEGT. V was clipped by 6 bases and J by 5 bases, with 8 bases between them. CDR3 length: 12 amino acids. The CDR3 sequence is CASRDERNTIYF. CDR3 sequence (DNA): TGTGCCAGCAGGGACGAACGAAACACCATATATTTT.

This clonotype was picked up many times. The V and J genes are TRBV28 and TRBJ2-7; TRBD1 is a possible D gene (6 bases). Per the germline V gene, CDR1 is MDHEN and CDR2 is SYDVKM. The CDR3 totals 15 residues. V dropped 2 bases and J dropped 2 bases, with 13 bases sitting between them. The CDR3 reads CASSLGGLQPYEQYF. CDR3 DNA: TGTGCCAGCAGTTTAGGGGGCCTTCAACCCTACGAGCAGTACTTC.